The 27 T cell receptor beta chains given below trace back to one sample, sequenced in a study of blood T cell repertoires in COVID-19. The assay was immunoSEQ multiplex PCR, and TCRdb's table has in-frame clones only and misses some. The sample contains 250,000 to 300,000 clones, approximately 80% of which appear only once. Material for sequencing was PBMCs or T cells enriched from blood (not recorded which). The receptor set was obtained from a man aged 35 to 55 who had been exposed to COVID-19.

This chain links TRBV11-3 with TRBJ2-3, with 7 positions matching TRBD2. The CDR3 length is 15 residues. The J segment lost 5 bases and the V segment lost 2 bases, leaving 7 bases of the junction unmatched. The germline CDR1 and CDR2 sequences are SGHNT and YENEEA. CDR3 DNA sequence: TGTGCCAGCAGCTTAACGCGGGAGATTGGAGATACGCAGTATTTT. Protein: CASSLTREIGDTQYF.

This chain uses TRBV6-1 with TRBJ2-1; 7 nucleotides match TRBD1. The ends lost 3 bases at V and 8 bases at J; junction bases unmatched: 13. The germline V gene encodes CDR1 MNHNS and CDR2 SASEGT. There are 16 residues in the CDR3. The CDR3 here is CASSEGMGTVGDEQFF. The CDR3 coding sequence is TGTGCCAGCAGTGAGGGGATGGGGACAGTGGGAGATGAGCAGTTCTTC.

This chain joins TRBV30 and TRBJ2-1, with D possibly being TRBD2 (6 bases). Trimming took 7 bases from V and 6 from J, leaving 16 bases between them. Germline V gene sequence: CDR1 GTSNPN, CDR2 SVGIG (reference sequence). The CDR3 consists of 13 residues. DNA for the CDR3: TGTGCCTCCCCCCACGGGGGTCTCAATGAGCAGTTCTTC. This sequence encodes CASPHGGLNEQFF. The full variable domain, its missing parts supplied by reference TRBV30 and TRBJ2-1, is SQTIHQWPATLVQPVGSPLSLECTVEGTSNPNLYWYRQAAGRGLQLLFYSVGIGQISSEVPQNLSASRPQDRQFILSSKKLLLSDSGFYLCASPHGGLNEQFFGPGTRLTVL.

The chain carries TRBV12-3 or TRBV12-4 and TRBJ1-1; TRBD1 is a possible D gene (6 bases). V dropped 5 bases and J dropped 8 bases, with 9 bases sitting between them. CDR3 length: 11 amino acids. The CDR3, as DNA: TGTGCCAGCAGTCTCGGGACAGAAGCTTTCTTT. Translated: CASSLGTEAFF.

In its sample, this clone was seen a few times. CDR3 DNA sequence: TGTGCCAGTCGACAGGGGACCAATTACAATGAGCAGTTCTTC. It translates to CASRQGTNYNEQFF. V and J are TRBV19 and TRBJ2-1, with 8 bases that match TRBD1. CDR1 is LNHDA, CDR2 SQIVND, per germline (reference sequence). The CDR3 length is 14 residues. V gave up 8 bases and J gave up 4 bases; unmatched junction bases: 7.

This clone has a handful of counts. The rearrangement uses TRBV5-1 and TRBJ2-2, with a tentative D call TRBD2 (6 bases). The CDR3 is 18 amino acids. The germline CDR1 and CDR2 sequences are SGHRS and YFSETQ. V shed 1 base and J shed 1 base, with 17 bases lying between them. CDR3 protein: CASSLWGGTQENTGELFF. The CDR3 DNA is TGCGCCAGCAGCTTGTGGGGCGGGACTCAGGAGAACACCGGGGAGCTGTTTTTT.

The V and J genes are TRBV10-3 and TRBJ1-1, with 7 bases matching TRBD1. CDR1 and CDR2 from the germline V gene are ENHRY and SYGVKD. Trimming took 7 bases from V and 4 from J; bases not matched to a gene: 9. This CDR3 is 14 amino acids long. The CDR3 spells CAITSTGIGTEAFF. In DNA, the CDR3 is TGTGCCATCACTTCGACAGGGATCGGCACTGAAGCTTTCTTT.

The chain couples TRBV18 to TRBJ2-1; D is unclear. CDR1 KGHSH and CDR2 LQKENI come from the germline V gene. The ends were cut back, 3 bases at V and 10 bases at J, with 7 bases in the middle. The CDR3 consists of 11 residues. In nucleotides, the CDR3 is TGTGCCAGCTCACCCCGCAGAGAGCAGTTCTTC. Encoded protein: CASSPRREQFF.

V usage is TRBV4-2 and J usage is TRBJ2-5; 8 nucleotides line up with TRBD2. V lost 4 bases and J lost 4; bases outside the gene matches: 14. The CDR3 covers 17 residues. From germline, CDR1 is LGHNA and CDR2 YNFKEQ. The CDR3 bases are TGTGCCAGCAGCCTCAAAGCAGCGGGGGACCCACGAGAGACCCAGTACTTC. Translation gives CASSLKAAGDPRETQYF.

The V call is TRBV6-1, the J call TRBJ2-3; 12 bases align to TRBD1. The CDR3 totals 15 residues. Germline trimming cut 5 bases from V and 5 bases from J; bases unmatched to any gene: 5. CDR1 is MNHNS, CDR2 SASEGT, per germline. The CDR3 DNA reads TGTGCCAGCAGTTGGGACAGGGGGCTAGTAGATACGCAGTATTTT. Amino acid sequence: CASSWDRGLVDTQYF.

The table lists this clone with a few counts. The chain employs TRBV19 and TRBJ2-1; possibly TRBD1 for D (6 bases). Germline V gene data show CDR1 as LNHDA and CDR2 as SQIVND (reference sequence). Trimming shortened V by 1 base and J by 15 bases, and 16 bases separated the two germline ends. The CDR3 is made up of 13 amino acids. The CDR3 DNA sequence: TGTGCCAGTAGTATAGGCAAGACAGGCTTACTGTTCTTC. Amino acid sequence: CASSIGKTGLLFF.

J is TRBJ2-1 and V is TRBV7-3; 9 positions agree with TRBD2. In germline, CDR1 is SGHTA, CDR2 FQGTGA. There are 14 residues in the CDR3. Trimming removed 1 base from V and 10 bases from J; junction bases left unmatched: 5. The CDR3 DNA reads as TGTGCCAGCAGCTTAAACCCAGGACTAGCGGAGCAGTTCTTC. The encoded protein is CASSLNPGLAEQFF.

In DNA form, the CDR3 reads TGTGCCATCAGCGGGACTTTTCGCGAGCAGTACTTC. Residues: CAISGTFREQYF. V and J are TRBV10-3 and TRBJ2-7, with D possibly TRBD2 on 6 matching bases. Germline-derived CDR1 and CDR2 are ENHRY and SYGVKD. This CDR3 region has 12 residues. V shed 6 bases and J shed 6 bases, with 12 bases lying between them.

This clone has only one observation. V gene TRBV7-2 combines with J gene TRBJ2-1; the match to TRBD2 covers 7 bases. The CDR3 covers 15 residues. From germline, CDR1 is SGHTA and CDR2 FQGNSA. Trimming took 5 bases from V and 7 from J; bases not matched to a gene: 11. This CDR3 reads CASSPSGTQYNEQFF. The DNA for the CDR3 is TGTGCCAGCAGCCCTAGCGGTACGCAGTATAATGAGCAGTTCTTC.

The chain recombines TRBV14 with TRBJ1-2; possible D gene TRBD1, 6 bases. Looked up from germline, CDR1 is SGHDN and CDR2 is FVKESK. The ends were cut back, 1 base at V and 8 bases at J, with 14 bases in the middle. The CDR3 totals 14 residues. CDR3 residues: CASSQGRAGDGYTF. Here the CDR3 DNA reads TGTGCCAGCAGCCAAGGCCGGGCAGGGGACGGCTACACCTTC.

The table lists this clone with a count of one. This rearrangement joins TRBV5-1 to TRBJ2-3; tentative D call: TRBD1 (5 bases). Trimming removed 0 bases from V and 4 bases from J, with 9 bases in between. The germline V gene encodes CDR1 SGHRS and CDR2 YFSETQ. The CDR3 extends over 14 amino acids. CDR3 nucleotides: TGCGCCAGCAGCTTGGGTCTGACAGCAGATACGCAGTATTTT. Translated: CASSLGLTADTQYF.

The V and J genes are TRBV7-9 and TRBJ2-7, with D uncertain. Trimming removed 5 bases from V and 3 bases from J, with 11 bases in between. Per germline, CDR1 SEHNR and CDR2 FQNEAQ (reference sequence). The CDR3 contains 13 residues. CDR3 in DNA: TGTGCCAGCAGCGGCGTTGCGGACTACGAGCAGTACTTC. It translates to CASSGVADYEQYF.

V is TRBV19 and J is TRBJ1-3; perhaps TRBD1 as D (6 bases). The CDR3 spans 15 residues. The ends were cut back, 5 bases at V and 2 bases at J, with 13 bases in the middle. The germline gives CDR1 LNHDA, CDR2 SQIVND (reference sequence). The DNA of the CDR3 is TGTGCCAGTAGTGCAAAGACAGGAGCTGGAAACACCATATATTTT. It translates to CASSAKTGAGNTIYF. Full variable domain (outside the CDR3, taken from reference TRBV19 and TRBJ1-3): DGGITQSPKYLFRKEGQNVTLSCEQNLNHDAMYWYRQDPGQGLRLIYYSQIVNDFQKGDIAEGYSVSREKKESFPLTVTSAQKNPTAFYLCASSAKTGAGNTIYFGEGSWLTVV.

V and J are TRBV30 and TRBJ1-1, with 8 bases identical to TRBD1. Germline CDR1 is GTSNPN and CDR2 is SVGIG (reference sequence). The CDR3 has 11 amino acids. The V and J ends lost 7 bases and 5 bases, in that order; junction bases with no gene match: 3. In nucleotides, the CDR3 is TGTGCCTCACACAGGGGGACTGAAGCTTTCTTT. It specifies CASHRGTEAFF.

V is TRBV30 and J is TRBJ1-4; D is ambiguous. Per the germline V gene, CDR1 is GTSNPN and CDR2 is SVGIG (reference sequence). The CDR3 sequence is 13 residues long. V lost 2 bases and J lost 8, with 12 bases in between. CDR3 sequence reads: CAWSSGFLEKLFF. CDR3 nucleotides: TGTGCCTGGAGTAGCGGGTTTCTAGAAAAACTGTTTTTT.

This chain connects TRBV28 to TRBJ2-7; maybe TRBD1 (5 bases). Germline values: CDR1 MDHEN, CDR2 SYDVKM. V gave up 6 bases and J gave up 5 bases, with 11 bases separating them. This CDR3 spans 12 amino acids. CDR3 sequence: CASSWGINEQYF. The DNA for the CDR3 is TGTGCCAGCAGCTGGGGCATCAACGAGCAGTACTTC.

The chain uses TRBV2 and TRBJ1-4, with TRBD1 as a possible D gene (5 bases). Germline lookup yields CDR1 SNHLY and CDR2 FYNNEI. The CDR3 length is 12 residues. The germline V and J ends were trimmed by 2 bases and 12 bases, with 10 bases remaining between them. The CDR3 reads CASSEQGAQLFF. For the CDR3, the DNA is TGTGCCAGCAGTGAACAAGGGGCCCAACTGTTTTTT.

The genes are TRBV7-8 and TRBJ1-5; 7 bases fit TRBD1. Germline lookup yields CDR1 SGHVS and CDR2 FQNEAQ. V gave up 2 bases and J gave up 2 bases; unmatched junction bases: 6. The CDR3 length is 16 residues. CDR3 coding DNA: TGTGCCAGCAGCTTATCAACAGGGGCGCGCAATCAGCCCCAGCATTTT. This codes for CASSLSTGARNQPQHF.

The gene calls are TRBV6-5 and TRBJ1-1; a possible D gene is TRBD1 (5 bases). Trimming removed 2 bases at V and 9 bases at J, with 13 bases between. This CDR3 has 13 residues. The germline CDR1 and CDR2 sequences are MNHEY and SVGAGI. The CDR3 loop is CASSYGQVDKAFF. CDR3 DNA sequence: TGTGCCAGCAGTTACGGACAAGTCGACAAAGCTTTCTTT.

The chain combines TRBV6-1 with TRBJ2-7, with 7 bases fitting TRBD1. The V and J ends lost 2 bases and 3 bases, in that order; junction bases with no gene match: 13. There are 17 residues in the CDR3. The V gene's germline CDR1 is MNHNS and CDR2 SASEGT. Here the CDR3 reads CASSEPERDSSRYEQYF. The CDR3 DNA reads as TGTGCCAGCAGTGAACCGGAAAGGGACAGTTCCCGCTACGAGCAGTACTTC.

The chain uses TRBV9 and TRBJ2-3, with 8 bases fitting TRBD1. CDR3 size: 17 residues. V lost 3 bases to trimming and J lost 3 bases; unmatched junction nucleotides: 12. In germline, CDR1 is SGDLS, CDR2 YYNGEE. CDR3 loop: CASSATSGGSETDTQYF. The CDR3 DNA reads TGTGCCAGCAGCGCCACGTCAGGGGGCAGCGAAACAGATACGCAGTATTTT.

The chain combines TRBV5-6 with TRBJ2-3, with TRBD2 matching over 8 bases. The trim removed 5 bases at V and 0 bases at J, leaving 5 bases unmatched. Germline CDR1 reads SGHDT; CDR2 reads YYEEEE. The CDR3 runs 15 residues. Here the CDR3 DNA reads TGTGCCAGCAGTTTTCCTAGCGGGAGCACAGATACGCAGTATTTT. Its protein product is CASSFPSGSTDTQYF.